The 7 T cell receptor beta chains reported below all come from one sample, sequenced in a study of technical replicates of blood from a few donors. Clones were sequenced by immunoSEQ multiplex PCR, and TCRdb holds only the in-frame ones, with some missing. Among about 50,000 clones listed, roughly 95% were seen once. The sequenced sample consisted of T cells isolated from PBMCs. Every receptor here comes from a human donor in good health.

This clone was found once. The chain links TRBV4-1 to TRBJ1-1; D might be TRBD1 (6 bases). Trimming removed 4 bases at V and 1 base at J, with 16 bases between. Germline lookup yields CDR1 MGHRA and CDR2 YSYEKL. CDR3 length: 16 residues. The CDR3 bases are TGCGCCAGCAGCCGGTACAGGGTGAAGGAGAACACTGAAGCTTTCTTT. It specifies CASSRYRVKENTEAFF.

The V call is TRBV6-5, the J call TRBJ2-7, with TRBD2 identical over 11 bases. This CDR3 is 16 amino acids long. In germline, CDR1 is MNHEY, CDR2 SVGAGI. V dropped 3 bases and J dropped 0; count of bases not matched to a gene: 4. CDR3 bases: TGTGCCAGCAGTTATGCCGGGACTAGCGGCTCCTACGAGCAGTACTTC. Its translation: CASSYAGTSGSYEQYF.

This clone has just a few counts. The rearrangement uses TRBV4-1 and TRBJ2-7, with 8 bases lining up with TRBD2. Germline V gene sequence: CDR1 MGHRA, CDR2 YSYEKL. The junction had 9 bases not matched to a gene; V was cut back by 0 bases and J by 5 bases. The CDR3 covers 16 residues. CDR3 DNA: TGCGCCAGCAGCCAAGATTGGTTGGGCGGGAGGAACGAGCAGTACTTC. It codes for CASSQDWLGGRNEQYF.

The chain recombines TRBV9 with TRBJ2-3; 11 bases agree with TRBD2. The CDR3 has 16 residues. V lost 2 bases and J lost 3; bases outside the gene matches: 5. CDR1 is SGDLS and CDR2 is YYNGEE in the germline V gene. The CDR3 loop reads CASSVTSGSRTDTQYF. CDR3 DNA sequence: TGTGCCAGCAGCGTTACTAGCGGGAGCAGGACAGATACGCAGTATTTT.

The chain recombines TRBV6-1 with TRBJ1-2; a possible D gene is TRBD1 (6 bases). Per germline, CDR1 MNHNS and CDR2 SASEGT. The CDR3 loop spans 11 amino acids. V was shortened by 10 bases and J by 7 bases, with 13 bases between the two germline ends. CDR3 sequence reads: CATLGGLGYTF. The DNA for the CDR3 is TGTGCCACCCTGGGGGGGCTTGGCTACACCTTC.

The genes are TRBV6-1 and TRBJ1-1, with 7 bases that match TRBD1. Germline CDR1 and CDR2: MNHNS and SASEGT. The CDR3 runs to 15 residues. V was clipped by 3 bases and J by 1 base; unmatched bases: 5. DNA of the CDR3: TGTGCCAGCAGTGAGAGGGGGCTTGCGAACACTGAAGCTTTCTTT. Amino acid sequence: CASSERGLANTEAFF.

The rearrangement uses TRBV10-3 and TRBJ2-7, with TRBD2 as a possible D gene (7 bases). Germline values: CDR1 ENHRY, CDR2 SYGVKD. V was pared by 8 bases and J by 1 base, with 12 bases between. This CDR3 is built from 13 residues. CDR3 bases: TGTGCCATCTGGAGGGGGGGGTCCTACGAGCAGTACTTC. This gives the protein CAIWRGGSYEQYF.